Listed below are T cell receptor beta chains from one sample, sequenced in a study of T cell repertoires and HLA-DP antigens. TCRdb's copy holds only in-frame clones and misses some; the assay was immunoSEQ multiplex PCR. The sample records roughly 73,000 clones, around 77% being singletons. These receptors have no known antigen. What was sequenced was CD4+ T cells from PBMCs. These receptor sequences come from a man aged 55 to 70 in good health and CMV-seronegative. CDR3s include the opening cysteine and the closing phenylalanine or tryptophan. The order of the fields is V gene, J gene, D gene, clone size, CDR3 DNA, CDR3 protein. A D gene is named only where the DNA matches it firmly. Clone sizes are given selectively: once, few, many, or a class where the clone is expanded.

V gene: TRBV6-1
J gene: TRBJ2-7
D gene: -
clone size: few
CDR3 DNA: TGTGCCAGTAACCGGGAGCTACTCTCCTACGAGCAGTACTTC
CDR3 protein: CASNRELLSYEQYF

V gene: TRBV7-8
J gene: TRBJ1-2
D gene: -
clone size: -
CDR3 DNA: TGTGCCAGCAGCCCCACCTTTCAGGGGTCGGGCTACACCTTC
CDR3 protein: CASSPTFQGSGYTF

V gene: TRBV7-9
J gene: TRBJ1-2
D gene: -
clone size: few
CDR3 DNA: TGTGCCAGCAGCTTGGCTGACGGAGGAGGGAACTATGGCTACACCTTC
CDR3 protein: CASSLADGGGNYGYTF

V gene: TRBV5-1
J gene: TRBJ2-6
D gene: -
clone size: -
CDR3 DNA: TGCGCCAGCAGCTTGACTGGGGCCAACGTCCTGACTTTC
CDR3 protein: CASSLTGANVLTF

V gene: TRBV6-5
J gene: TRBJ1-2
D gene: TRBD1
clone size: -
CDR3 DNA: TGTGCCAGCAGCCAAAAACTTACAGGGGTCTATGGCTACACCTTC
CDR3 protein: CASSQKLTGVYGYTF

V gene: TRBV30
J gene: TRBJ2-1
D gene: -
clone size: many
CDR3 DNA: TGTGCCTGGAGTGATTTCGGTGAGCAGTTCTTC
CDR3 protein: CAWSDFGEQFF

V gene: TRBV28
J gene: TRBJ2-7
D gene: -
clone size: -
CDR3 DNA: TGTGCCAGCAGTTTTAGTCAGTCCGAGCAGTACTTC
CDR3 protein: CASSFSQSEQYF

V gene: TRBV2
J gene: TRBJ2-2
D gene: -
clone size: -
CDR3 DNA: TGTGCCAGCAGCCAGATCCCGGCCGCCGTTGGGACCGGGGAGCTGTTTTTT
CDR3 protein: CASSQIPAAVGTGELFF

V gene: TRBV2
J gene: TRBJ1-1
D gene: -
clone size: -
CDR3 DNA: TGTGCCAGCAGTCCCATTACAGGGAGCACTGAAGCTTTCTTT
CDR3 protein: CASSPITGSTEAFF

V gene: TRBV2
J gene: TRBJ2-6
D gene: -
clone size: -
CDR3 DNA: TGTGCCAGCGGTGACCCTTCTGGGGCCAACGTCCTGACTTTC
CDR3 protein: CASGDPSGANVLTF

V gene: TRBV5-1
J gene: TRBJ2-5
D gene: TRBD2
clone size: -
CDR3 DNA: TGCGCCAGCAGCGGCCAGGGAGGGGTTTTATTGGAGACCCAGTACTTC
CDR3 protein: CASSGQGGVLLETQYF

V gene: TRBV27
J gene: TRBJ2-6
D gene: -
clone size: -
CDR3 DNA: TGTGCCAGCAGGGTGGGTGGAAACTTTGGGGCCAACGTCCTGACTTTC
CDR3 protein: CASRVGGNFGANVLTF

V gene: TRBV7-2
J gene: TRBJ1-1
D gene: TRBD1
clone size: -
CDR3 DNA: TGTGCCAGCAGCTCAAGACAGGGAGGTACTGAAGCTTTCTTT
CDR3 protein: CASSSRQGGTEAFF

V gene: TRBV10-1
J gene: TRBJ1-4
D gene: -
clone size: few
CDR3 DNA: TGCGCCAGCAGTGAAGGGTTTGGTGAAAAACTGTTTTTT
CDR3 protein: CASSEGFGEKLFF

V gene: TRBV2
J gene: TRBJ1-1
D gene: -
clone size: -
CDR3 DNA: TGTGCCAGCAGTATCATACAACTTGAAGCTTTCTTT
CDR3 protein: CASSIIQLEAFF

V gene: TRBV27
J gene: TRBJ2-7
D gene: -
clone size: -
CDR3 DNA: TGTGCCAGCAGTTTCGGCCTACCTTACGAGCAGTACTTC
CDR3 protein: CASSFGLPYEQYF

V gene: TRBV29-1
J gene: TRBJ2-3
D gene: -
clone size: -
CDR3 DNA: TGCAGCGTTGAATCACCCAGGGCAAGCACAGATACGCAGTATTTT
CDR3 protein: CSVESPRASTDTQYF

V gene: TRBV4-3
J gene: TRBJ1-2
D gene: -
clone size: -
CDR3 DNA: TGCGCCAGCAGCCAAGGTTACGGGACGGGTTCTTATGGCTACACCTTC
CDR3 protein: CASSQGYGTGSYGYTF

V gene: TRBV5-8
J gene: TRBJ2-4
D gene: -
clone size: few
CDR3 DNA: TGTGCCAGCAGCTTGGGACAGATATTAGCCAAAAACATTCAGTACTTC
CDR3 protein: CASSLGQILAKNIQYF

V gene: TRBV19
J gene: TRBJ1-5
D gene: TRBD1
clone size: -
CDR3 DNA: TGTGGGACGGGGACAGGGCTTAATCAGCCCCAGCATTTT
CDR3 protein: CGTGTGLNQPQHF

V gene: TRBV19
J gene: TRBJ1-1
D gene: -
clone size: -
CDR3 DNA: TGTGCCAGTAGGACAGCTAACACTGAAGCTTTCTTT
CDR3 protein: CASRTANTEAFF

V gene: TRBV5-8
J gene: TRBJ2-3
D gene: -
clone size: -
CDR3 DNA: TGTGCCAGCAGCCCAATTAAGGGGCCAGGGACGGATACGCAGTATTTT
CDR3 protein: CASSPIKGPGTDTQYF

V gene: TRBV28
J gene: TRBJ1-2
D gene: -
clone size: -
CDR3 DNA: TGTGCCAGCAGCCGCCCTCTCTGGCGCGGCTACACCTTC
CDR3 protein: CASSRPLWRGYTF

V gene: TRBV10-3
J gene: TRBJ1-1
D gene: -
clone size: once
CDR3 DNA: TGTGCCATCAGTGAGTCGAGGAGGGACACTGAAGCTTTCTTT
CDR3 protein: CAISESRRDTEAFF

V gene: TRBV6-1
J gene: TRBJ1-2
D gene: -
clone size: -
CDR3 DNA: TGTGCCAGCAGTGAAGGCATACAAGGCTACACCTTC
CDR3 protein: CASSEGIQGYTF

V gene: TRBV7-9
J gene: TRBJ2-3
D gene: -
clone size: -
CDR3 DNA: TGTGCCAGCAGCTTAGGCAGGGACCTAGATACGCAGTATTTT
CDR3 protein: CASSLGRDLDTQYF

V gene: TRBV5-4
J gene: TRBJ1-2
D gene: -
clone size: -
CDR3 DNA: TGTGCCAGCAGCTCCCGGGGGCAGGCCATCAACTATGGCTACACCTTC
CDR3 protein: CASSSRGQAINYGYTF

V gene: TRBV5-8
J gene: TRBJ2-3
D gene: -
clone size: -
CDR3 DNA: TGTGCCAGCAGCTGGTTAATTGGGGAAGATACGCAGTATTTT
CDR3 protein: CASSWLIGEDTQYF

V gene: TRBV19
J gene: TRBJ2-1
D gene: -
clone size: -
CDR3 DNA: TGTGCCAGTACAGGATGGGATGAGCAGTTCTTC
CDR3 protein: CASTGWDEQFF

V gene: TRBV4-1
J gene: TRBJ2-1
D gene: TRBD1
clone size: few
CDR3 DNA: TGCGCCAGCAGCCAAGACTATGCAGGGGGCTCCTACAATGAGCAGTTCTTC
CDR3 protein: CASSQDYAGGSYNEQFF

V gene: TRBV28
J gene: TRBJ2-1
D gene: -
clone size: -
CDR3 DNA: TGTGCCAGCAGTTCACCGACATATGAGCAGTTCTTC
CDR3 protein: CASSSPTYEQFF

V gene: TRBV7-2
J gene: TRBJ2-2
D gene: TRBD1
clone size: once
CDR3 DNA: TGTGCCAGCAGCTCCCCAGGGGGGAACACCGGGGAGCTGTTTTTT
CDR3 protein: CASSSPGGNTGELFF

V gene: TRBV2
J gene: TRBJ2-2
D gene: -
clone size: -
CDR3 DNA: TGTGCCAGCAGACCGGGACCATCCCCCGGGGAGCTGTTTTTT
CDR3 protein: CASRPGPSPGELFF

V gene: TRBV7-2
J gene: TRBJ2-4
D gene: -
clone size: -
CDR3 DNA: TGTGCCAGCACCCCCACCGCGGGGACCATTCAGTACTTC
CDR3 protein: CASTPTAGTIQYF

V gene: TRBV4-1
J gene: TRBJ2-1
D gene: TRBD1
clone size: few
CDR3 DNA: TGCGCCAGCAGCCAGGCGGACAGGGAGAAGAATGAGCAGTTCTTC
CDR3 protein: CASSQADREKNEQFF

V gene: TRBV6-1
J gene: TRBJ2-5
D gene: -
clone size: -
CDR3 DNA: TGTGCCAGCAGGTTTGGGGGATCTCAAGAGACCCAGTACTTC
CDR3 protein: CASRFGGSQETQYF

V gene: TRBV7-8
J gene: TRBJ2-7
D gene: TRBD1
clone size: -
CDR3 DNA: TGTGCCAGCAGCCTACGGACAGGGACCTTTTACGAGCAGTACTTC
CDR3 protein: CASSLRTGTFYEQYF

V gene: TRBV7-2
J gene: TRBJ2-2
D gene: TRBD2
clone size: -
CDR3 DNA: TGTGCCAGCACCATCAACAGCGGGGCCACCGGGGAGCTGTTTTTT
CDR3 protein: CASTINSGATGELFF

V gene: TRBV4-2
J gene: TRBJ1-2
D gene: -
clone size: few
CDR3 DNA: TGTGCCAGCAGCCAAGGGGACCCCTATGGCTACACCTTC
CDR3 protein: CASSQGDPYGYTF

V gene: TRBV5-1
J gene: TRBJ2-7
D gene: -
clone size: -
CDR3 DNA: TGCGCCAGCAGCTTGGTAGGGGGAGGCTCCTACGAGCAGTACTTC
CDR3 protein: CASSLVGGGSYEQYF

V gene: TRBV7-9
J gene: TRBJ2-5
D gene: -
clone size: -
CDR3 DNA: TGTGCCAGCAGCTTCCTGACAAAGACCCAGTACTTC
CDR3 protein: CASSFLTKTQYF

V gene: TRBV6-5
J gene: TRBJ2-3
D gene: TRBD2
clone size: few
CDR3 DNA: TGTGCCAGCAGTTACGCGCGGGAGTTCACAGATACGCAGTATTTT
CDR3 protein: CASSYAREFTDTQYF

V gene: TRBV9
J gene: TRBJ2-2
D gene: TRBD1
clone size: -
CDR3 DNA: TGTGCCAGCAGCGTAGGTCCCGGGACAGCGAACACCGGGGAGCTGTTTTTT
CDR3 protein: CASSVGPGTANTGELFF

V gene: TRBV20-1
J gene: TRBJ2-3
D gene: -
clone size: -
CDR3 DNA: TGCAGTGCCCCGGTGGGGGATACGCAGTATTTT
CDR3 protein: CSAPVGDTQYF

V gene: TRBV5-1
J gene: TRBJ1-1
D gene: -
clone size: -
CDR3 DNA: TGCGCCAGCAGCCCGGGGGGGAGAATCGAAGCTTTCTTT
CDR3 protein: CASSPGGRIEAFF

V gene: TRBV5-1
J gene: TRBJ1-2
D gene: -
clone size: once
CDR3 DNA: TGCGCCAGCAGCCTTGGTGTTTCTAACTATGGCTACACCTTC
CDR3 protein: CASSLGVSNYGYTF

V gene: TRBV28
J gene: TRBJ1-5
D gene: -
clone size: once
CDR3 DNA: TGTGCCAGCAGTTTATCCTCCGGCAATCAGCCCCAGCATTTT
CDR3 protein: CASSLSSGNQPQHF

V gene: TRBV5-4
J gene: TRBJ2-5
D gene: TRBD2
clone size: -
CDR3 DNA: TGTGCCAGCCGTCCTGGCGGGAGAAGGGAAGAGACCCAGTACTTC
CDR3 protein: CASRPGGRREETQYF

V gene: TRBV11-2
J gene: TRBJ2-5
D gene: -
clone size: -
CDR3 DNA: TGTGCCAGCAGCTCAGGGTTTCAAGAGACCCAGTACTTC
CDR3 protein: CASSSGFQETQYF

V gene: TRBV7-2
J gene: TRBJ1-1
D gene: -
clone size: -
CDR3 DNA: TGTGCCAGCAGCCTTGACTCTCCGGGAGCTTTCTTT
CDR3 protein: CASSLDSPGAFF

V gene: TRBV18
J gene: TRBJ2-1
D gene: -
clone size: -
CDR3 DNA: TGTGCCAGCTCACCACGTCGGACTCTGAGGGACAATGAGCAGTTCTTC
CDR3 protein: CASSPRRTLRDNEQFF

V gene: TRBV30
J gene: TRBJ1-3
D gene: -
clone size: once
CDR3 DNA: TGTGCCTGGAGTGGAAGATACGGTTTCTCTGGAAACACCATATATTTT
CDR3 protein: CAWSGRYGFSGNTIYF

V gene: TRBV4-1
J gene: TRBJ2-2
D gene: TRBD2
clone size: few
CDR3 DNA: TGCGCCAGCAGCCAACCCCGGCGCCTAGCGGGAGTTTCCGGGGAGCTGTTTTTT
CDR3 protein: CASSQPRRLAGVSGELFF